The rows below give T cell receptor beta chains drawn from one sample of a study of post-analysis software for immune sequencing data. TCRdb reprocessed the PCR reads with MiXCR, giving one entry per CDR3 protein. The repertoire holds over 700,000 distinct CDR3 sequences, 25% to 30% seen once, with roughly 0.54% in the top ten. The sample taken for sequencing was blood. The receptors come from a girl under 18 with multiple sclerosis. Each CDR3 is given with its conserved first and last residue. D genes are given only for firm matches. A row's size may be missing; if present it is once, few, many or a size class.

J	D	size	V	DNA	CDR3
TRBJ1-1	NA	few	TRBV6-1	TGTGCCAGCAGTGCCCAGGGATCAATGAACACTGAAGCTTTCTTT	CASSAQGSMNTEAFF
TRBJ2-2	NA	NA	TRBV15	TGTGCCACCAGCAGCCAACACACAGGGAAAACGAACACCGGGGAGCTGTTTTTT	CATSSQHTGKTNTGELFF
TRBJ2-6	NA	many	TRBV2	TGTGCCAGCAGTGAAGCCGGACCAACCAACGTCCTGACTTTC	CASSEAGPTNVLTF
TRBJ2-6	NA	NA	TRBV18	TGTGCCAGCTCAGGGAGGAGTTCTGGGGCCAACGTCCTGACTTTC	CASSGRSSGANVLTF
TRBJ2-5	NA	few	TRBV6-5	TGTGCCAGCAGTTACTCGAAGGTCAGTCAAGAGACCCAGTACTTC	CASSYSKVSQETQYF
TRBJ1-5	NA	few	TRBV7-2	TGTGCCAGCAGCGCTGACGGGGTCGCAAATCAGCCCCAGCATTTT	CASSADGVANQPQHF
TRBJ2-6	NA	few	TRBV20-1	TGCAGTGCTCCCCGGAGCTCTGGGGCCAACGTCCTGACTTTC	CSAPRSSGANVLTF
TRBJ2-3	NA	NA	TRBV6-5	TGTGCCAGTACAAAAGGAGATACGCAGTATTTT	CASTKGDTQYF
TRBJ2-2	NA	NA	TRBV5-6	TGTGCCAGCAGCTCATATCAGACTTTTTCCTGGAACACCGGGGAGCTGTTTTTT	CASSSYQTFSWNTGELFF
TRBJ2-7	TRBD2	many	TRBV7-9	TGTGCCAGCAGCTCCAAGACTAGCGGGAATTACGAGCAGTACTTC	CASSSKTSGNYEQYF
TRBJ2-3	NA	few	TRBV29-1	TGCAGCATTCCCGGGGCTCCCGGTCGCGTGGATACGCAGTATTTT	CSIPGAPGRVDTQYF
TRBJ2-4	NA	NA	TRBV13	TGTGCCACCTCAACAGGGCTTCGGGACATTCAGTACTTC	CATSTGLRDIQYF
TRBJ1-1	TRBD1	NA	TRBV4-3	TGCGCCAGCAGCCAAGTAGCAGGGGGCACTGAAGCTTTCTTT	CASSQVAGGTEAFF
TRBJ2-5	NA	NA	TRBV12-3/TRBV12-4	TGTGCCAGCAGGCCCAAGGGCGGAGAGACCCAGTACTTC	CASRPKGGETQYF
TRBJ2-7	TRBD1	few	TRBV7-2	TGTGCCAGCAGCCATGCGGGTACAGGGGTACCCTACGAGCAGTACTTC	CASSHAGTGVPYEQYF
TRBJ2-3	NA	NA	TRBV15	TGTGCCACCAGCAGAGATCTCGGCGGAGATACGCAGTATTTT	CATSRDLGGDTQYF
TRBJ1-6	NA	few	TRBV5-1	TGCGCCAGCAGCACGGGAGGAGGGGTCAATTCACCCCTCCACTTT	CASSTGGGVNSPLHF
TRBJ2-1	TRBD2	few	TRBV20-1	TGCAGTGCTACTGTCAGCGGGAGAGCCTTGAATGAGCAGTTCTTC	CSATVSGRALNEQFF
TRBJ1-2	NA	NA	TRBV4-1	TGCGCCAGCAGCCAAGAAAACAGACTTTATGGCTACACCTTC	CASSQENRLYGYTF
TRBJ2-5	NA	few	TRBV7-8	TGTGCCAGCAGCCAAAGAGGGCCTCAAGAGACCCAGTACTTC	CASSQRGPQETQYF
TRBJ1-2	TRBD1	few	TRBV29-1	TGCAGCGTTCCACGGGACAGGGGGGATGGCTACACCTTC	CSVPRDRGDGYTF
TRBJ1-5	NA	NA	TRBV12-3/TRBV12-4	TGTGCCAGCAGTCCAAAGCTGAACCTTCAGCCCCAGCATTTT	CASSPKLNLQPQHF
TRBJ1-5	TRBD1	few	TRBV12-3/TRBV12-4	TGTGCCAGCACACCTGGGACAGTCAATCAGCCCCAGCATTTT	CASTPGTVNQPQHF
TRBJ1-5	NA	NA	TRBV12-3/TRBV12-4	TGTGCCAGCAGCCCACTTGTAGGGAGCAATCAGCCCCAGCATTTT	CASSPLVGSNQPQHF
TRBJ2-1	NA	NA	TRBV27	TGTGCCAGCAGTTTACTGGGAAGTGACAATGAGCAGTTCTTC	CASSLLGSDNEQFF
TRBJ1-2	NA	few	TRBV5-6	TGTGCCAGCAGCACCCCGACAGGAAGCAACTATGGCTACACCTTC	CASSTPTGSNYGYTF
TRBJ1-1	NA	NA	TRBV20-1	TGCAGTGCTACGCCGGTTTCGGTTACTGAAGCTTTCTTT	CSATPVSVTEAFF